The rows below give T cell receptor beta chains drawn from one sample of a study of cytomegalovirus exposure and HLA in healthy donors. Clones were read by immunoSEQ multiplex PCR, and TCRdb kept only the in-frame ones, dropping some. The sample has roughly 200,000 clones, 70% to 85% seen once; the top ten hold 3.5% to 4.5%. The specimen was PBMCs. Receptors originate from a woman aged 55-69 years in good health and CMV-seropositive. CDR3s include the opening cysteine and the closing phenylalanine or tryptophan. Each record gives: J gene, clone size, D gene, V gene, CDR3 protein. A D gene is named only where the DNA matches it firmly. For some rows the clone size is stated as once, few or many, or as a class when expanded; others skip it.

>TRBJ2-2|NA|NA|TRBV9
CASSVVRTAGATGELFF
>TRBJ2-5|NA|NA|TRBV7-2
CASSGEETQYF
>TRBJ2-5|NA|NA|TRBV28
CASSGQFQETQYF
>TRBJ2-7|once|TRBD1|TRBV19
CASSILSGTGATGVYEQYF
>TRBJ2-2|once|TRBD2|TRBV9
CASSENPRLAGVTGELFF
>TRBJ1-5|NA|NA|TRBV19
CASSLGQRQPQHF
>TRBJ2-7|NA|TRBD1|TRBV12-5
CASGSNSGGRYEQYF
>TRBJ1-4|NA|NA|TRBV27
CASSLSWQGRAKLFF
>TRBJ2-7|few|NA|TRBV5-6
CASTWRWLDSYEQYF
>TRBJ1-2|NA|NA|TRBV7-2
CASSRRQAPDYGYTF
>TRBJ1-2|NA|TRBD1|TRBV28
CASSTGGSGYTF
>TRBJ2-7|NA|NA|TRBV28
CASSSWDIYEQYF
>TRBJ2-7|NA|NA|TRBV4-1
CASSQRTGHYEQYF
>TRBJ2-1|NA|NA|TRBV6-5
CASRARQVINEQFF
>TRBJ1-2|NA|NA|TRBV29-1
CSGDLGANGYTF
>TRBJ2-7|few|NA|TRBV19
CASSIEGAYEQYF
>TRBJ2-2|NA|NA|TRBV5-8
CASSLPRANTGELFF
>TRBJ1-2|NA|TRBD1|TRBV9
CASSPSTGYYGYTF
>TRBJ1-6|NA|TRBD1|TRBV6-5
CASSSLNRGNSPLHF
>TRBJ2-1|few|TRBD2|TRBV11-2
CASSGRTRNGYNEQFF
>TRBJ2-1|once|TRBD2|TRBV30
CAWSLPTGLAGAPGEQFF
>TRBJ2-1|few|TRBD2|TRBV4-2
CASSQRGLAGDNEQFF
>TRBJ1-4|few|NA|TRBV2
CASSDSGFRGEKLFF
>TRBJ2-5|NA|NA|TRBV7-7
CASSLNPGSGETQYF
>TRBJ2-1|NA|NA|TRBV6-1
CATLRQVGAEQFF
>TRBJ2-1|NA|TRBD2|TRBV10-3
CAISEGLAGGGDEQFF
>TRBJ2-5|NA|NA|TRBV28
CASSLNLARETQYF
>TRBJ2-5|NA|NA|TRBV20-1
CSAIFGETQYF
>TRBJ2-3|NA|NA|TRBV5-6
CASSLMGGPTDTQYF